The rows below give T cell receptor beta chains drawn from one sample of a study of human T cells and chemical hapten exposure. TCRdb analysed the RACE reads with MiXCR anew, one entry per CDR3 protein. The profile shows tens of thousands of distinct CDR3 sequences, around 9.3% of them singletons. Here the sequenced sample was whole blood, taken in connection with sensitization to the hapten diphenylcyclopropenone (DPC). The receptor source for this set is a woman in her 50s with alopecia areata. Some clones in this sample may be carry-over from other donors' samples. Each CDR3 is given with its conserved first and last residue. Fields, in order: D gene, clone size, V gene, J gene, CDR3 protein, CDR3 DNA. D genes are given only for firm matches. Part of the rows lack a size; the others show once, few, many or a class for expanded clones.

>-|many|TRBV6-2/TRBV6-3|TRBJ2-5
CASGSLAETQYF
TGTGCCAGCGGTAGCCTGGCGGAGACCCAGTACTTC
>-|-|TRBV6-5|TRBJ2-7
CASSHKLPGMGYEQYF
TGTGCCAGCAGTCACAAACTACCGGGGATGGGGTACGAGCAGTACTTC
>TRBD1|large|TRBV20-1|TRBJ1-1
CSARGQGDTEAFF
TGCAGTGCTAGAGGACAGGGGGACACTGAAGCTTTCTTT
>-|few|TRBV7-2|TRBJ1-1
CASSSGIQGNVF
TGTGCCAGCAGCTCGGGAATACAGGGTAATGTCTTT
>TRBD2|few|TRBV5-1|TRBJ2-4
CASSLEASGSVDIQYF
TGCGCCAGCAGCTTGGAGGCTAGCGGGAGCGTCGACATTCAGTACTTC
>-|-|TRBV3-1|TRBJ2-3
CASSLQGTSTDTQYF
TGTGCCAGCAGCCTACAGGGAACTAGCACAGATACGCAGTATTTT
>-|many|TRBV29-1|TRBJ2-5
CSGWAGRETQYF
TGCAGCGGGTGGGCAGGGAGAGAGACCCAGTACTTC
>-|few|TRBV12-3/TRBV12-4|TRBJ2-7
CASSLVSIGGVYEQYF
TGTGCCAGCAGCTTAGTTTCGATTGGCGGCGTCTACGAGCAGTACTTC
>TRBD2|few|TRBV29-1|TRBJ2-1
CSVEPGGGYNEQFF
TGCAGCGTTGAACCGGGAGGGGGGTACAATGAGCAGTTCTTC
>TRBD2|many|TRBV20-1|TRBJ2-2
CSAIAGGNTGELFF
TGCAGTGCAATAGCGGGAGGCAACACCGGGGAGCTGTTTTTT
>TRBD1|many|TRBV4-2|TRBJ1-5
CASSQPGQGNNQPQHF
TGTGCCAGCAGCCAACCGGGACAGGGCAACAATCAGCCCCAGCATTTT
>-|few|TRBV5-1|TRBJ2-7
CASSSYTDGYEQYF
TGCGCCAGCAGCTCCTACACGGACGGGTACGAGCAGTACTTC
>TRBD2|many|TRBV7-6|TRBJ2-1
CASSLSVRTSGSSFYNEQFF
TGTGCCAGCAGCTTATCTGTTAGGACTAGCGGGAGCTCCTTCTACAATGAGCAGTTCTTC
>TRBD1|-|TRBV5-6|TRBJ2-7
CASSPGGPAQYF
TGTGCCAGCAGCCCAGGGGGTCCGGCGCAATACTTC
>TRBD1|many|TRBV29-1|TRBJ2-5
CSVDRGGEETQYF
TGCAGCGTTGACAGAGGGGGCGAAGAGACCCAGTACTTC
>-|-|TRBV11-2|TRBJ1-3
CASSTQGTAGNTIYF
TGTGCCAGCAGCACCCAAGGGACGGCTGGAAACACCATATATTTT
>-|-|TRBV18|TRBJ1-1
CASSTQNTEAFF
TGTGCCAGCTCAACACAAAACACTGAAGCTTTCTTT
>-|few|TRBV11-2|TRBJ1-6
CASSSELALTLPSRPLHF
TGTGCCAGCAGCTCCGAACTCGCCCTCACCCTCCCTTCCCGACCCCTCCACTTT
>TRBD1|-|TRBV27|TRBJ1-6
CASSSGDRGSYNSPLHF
TGTGCCAGCAGTTCCGGGGACAGGGGCTCCTATAATTCACCCCTCCACTTT
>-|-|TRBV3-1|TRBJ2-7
CASSQITRGYEQYF
TGTGCCAGCAGCCAGATCACCCGCGGCTACGAGCAGTACTTC